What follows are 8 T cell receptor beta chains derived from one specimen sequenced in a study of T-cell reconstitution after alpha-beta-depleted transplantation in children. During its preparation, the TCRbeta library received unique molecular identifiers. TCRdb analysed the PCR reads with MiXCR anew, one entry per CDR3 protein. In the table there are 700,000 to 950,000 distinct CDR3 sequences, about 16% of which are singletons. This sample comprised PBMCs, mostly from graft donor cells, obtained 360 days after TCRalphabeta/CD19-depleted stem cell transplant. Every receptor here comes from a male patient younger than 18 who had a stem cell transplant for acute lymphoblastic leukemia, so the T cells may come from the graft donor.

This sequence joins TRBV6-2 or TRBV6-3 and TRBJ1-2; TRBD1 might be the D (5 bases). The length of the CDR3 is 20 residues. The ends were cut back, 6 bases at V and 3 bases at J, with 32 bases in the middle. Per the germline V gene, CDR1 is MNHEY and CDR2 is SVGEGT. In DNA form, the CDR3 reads TGTGCCAGCAGCTCCCCTAGCGGAGCTGGGACTCGGGGAAGGGACTATGGCTACACCTTC. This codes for CASSSPSGAGTRGRDYGYTF.

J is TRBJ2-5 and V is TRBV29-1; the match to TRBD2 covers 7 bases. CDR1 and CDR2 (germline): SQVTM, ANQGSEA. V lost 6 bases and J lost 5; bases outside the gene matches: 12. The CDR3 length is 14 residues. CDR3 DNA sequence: TGCAGCGTCGGTTTGGGGCGGGAGTTCGAGACCCAGTACTTC. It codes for CSVGLGREFETQYF.

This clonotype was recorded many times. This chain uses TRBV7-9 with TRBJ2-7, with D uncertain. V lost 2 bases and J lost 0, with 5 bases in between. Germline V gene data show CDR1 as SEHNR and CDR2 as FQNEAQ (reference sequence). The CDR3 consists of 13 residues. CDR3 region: CASSLKGSYEQYF. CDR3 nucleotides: TGTGCCAGCAGCTTAAAAGGCTCCTACGAGCAGTACTTC.

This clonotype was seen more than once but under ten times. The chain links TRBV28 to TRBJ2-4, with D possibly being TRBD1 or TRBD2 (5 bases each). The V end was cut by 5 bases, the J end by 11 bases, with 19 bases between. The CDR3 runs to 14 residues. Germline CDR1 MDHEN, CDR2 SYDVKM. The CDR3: CASSPRDLHKFQYF. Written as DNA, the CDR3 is TGTGCCAGCAGTCCGAGGGACCTCCATAAGTTTCAGTACTTC.

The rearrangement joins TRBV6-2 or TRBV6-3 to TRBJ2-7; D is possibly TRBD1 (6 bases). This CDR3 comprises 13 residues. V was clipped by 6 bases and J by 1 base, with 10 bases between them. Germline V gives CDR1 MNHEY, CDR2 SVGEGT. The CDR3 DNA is TGTGCCAGCAGGGGACAACGATCCTACGAGCAGTACTTC. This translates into CASRGQRSYEQYF.

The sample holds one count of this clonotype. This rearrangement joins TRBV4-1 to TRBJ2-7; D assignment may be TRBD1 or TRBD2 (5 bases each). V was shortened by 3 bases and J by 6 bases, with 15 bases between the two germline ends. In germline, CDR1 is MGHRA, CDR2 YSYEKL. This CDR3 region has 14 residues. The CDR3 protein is CASSHGTAISEQYF. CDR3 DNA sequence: TGCGCCAGCAGCCACGGGACCGCCATTTCCGAGCAGTACTTC.

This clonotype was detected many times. In DNA, the CDR3 is TGCGCCAGCAGCTTGGTCGTTGGACTAGGGAATCAAGAGACCCAGTACTTC. Translation gives CASSLVVGLGNQETQYF. V usage is TRBV5-1 and J usage is TRBJ2-5; 7 nucleotides agree with TRBD2. Germline CDR1 reads SGHRS; CDR2 reads YFSETQ. This CDR3 is 17 amino acids long. V was clipped by 0 bases and J by 2 bases; unmatched bases: 10.

CDR3 nucleotide sequence: TGTGCCAGCAGCGTAGGTTCGGTGGCTTCATACGAGCAGTACTTC. The encoded protein is CASSVGSVASYEQYF. This chain uses TRBV9 with TRBJ2-7, with no clear D. Deletions cut 0 bases from V and 4 bases from J, with 14 bases between. CDR1 SGDLS and CDR2 YYNGEE come from the germline V gene. The CDR3 runs to 15 residues.